Following are 24 T cell receptor beta chains from one sample sequenced in a study of CD8+CD57+ T cells in acquired aplastic anemia (dated by TCRdb to the late 2010s). TCRdb records Illumina HiSeq 2000 as the sequencer. Profiling of TCR beta VDJ combinations and CDR3 sequences used genomic DNA as the template. In TCRdb, the public reads were trimmed at Q25 with fastp and aligned with MiXCR, with productive beta chains retained. Every entry covers one CDR3 protein and lists the most common genes and DNA from its rows. The sample includes about 210,000 distinct CDR3 sequences, with around 60% observed a single time. The ten top clones hold 25% to 30% of the sample. The sequencing sample was made of sorted CD4+, CD8+, or CD8+CD57+ T cells (not recorded which) from PBMCs. All receptors come from a human donor in good health.

The CDR3 protein is CASSLWEGQPQHF. The CDR3 region has the DNA TGTGCCAGCAGCTTATGGGAGGGCCAGCCCCAGCATTTT. The chain is built from TRBV7-8 and TRBJ1-5; D not certain. Germline CDR1 reads SGHVS; CDR2 reads FQNEAQ. CDR3 length: 13 amino acids. Trimming left V 2 bases short and J 7 bases short, with 9 bases between.

This chain uses TRBV7-3 with TRBJ1-1; weak D call: TRBD1 (6 bases). Trimming removed 5 bases at V and 3 bases at J, with 16 bases between. Per the germline V gene, CDR1 is SGHTA and CDR2 is FQGTGA. The CDR3 has 15 residues. CDR3 in amino acids: CASSLAGGADTEAFF. DNA for the CDR3: TGTGCCAGCAGCCTCGCCGGGGGGGCGGACACTGAAGCTTTCTTT.

This clonotype has a handful of counts. The rearrangement links TRBV24-1 to TRBJ1-2; no firm D call. The V gene lost 4 bases and the J gene lost 7 bases, with 9 bases spanning the gap. This CDR3 comprises 12 residues. Germline values: CDR1 KGHDR, CDR2 SFDVKD. As DNA, the CDR3 is TGTGCCACCAGTGAACCGCATCCTGGCTACACCTTC. Protein sequence: CATSEPHPGYTF.

The chain carries TRBV7-8 and TRBJ1-1, with a possible D match to TRBD1 (5 bases). Deletions cut 3 bases from V and 7 bases from J, with 15 bases between. Germline V CDR1 and CDR2: SGHVS, FQNEAQ. The CDR3 runs to 14 residues. CDR3 DNA sequence: TGTGCCAGCAGCTTCCAGGCAGGGAGTGGTGAAGCTTTCTTT. Translated, it gives CASSFQAGSGEAFF.

The genes are TRBV27 and TRBJ1-5; 8 bases fit TRBD1. The CDR3 is 14 residues long. J was trimmed by 4 bases and V by 8 bases; bases with no gene match: 7. Germline CDR1 is MNHEY and CDR2 is SMNVEV (reference sequence). Here the CDR3 reads CASAQGQANQPQHF. As DNA, the CDR3 is TGTGCCAGCGCCCAGGGACAGGCGAATCAGCCCCAGCATTTT.

Turning to this clonotype: Possible read error: a much larger clone is one base away. This chain connects TRBV4-3 to TRBJ1-5; D uncertain. Germline loops: CDR1 LGHNA, CDR2 YSLEER. V shed 2 bases and J shed 4 bases, with 12 bases lying between them. The CDR3 has 15 amino acids. CDR3 in amino acids: CASSQREGSNQPQHF. DNA for the CDR3: TGCGCCAGCAGCCAAAGGGAGGGCAGTAATCAGCCCCAGCATTTT.

This rearrangement joins TRBV19 to TRBJ2-1; TRBD1 matches at 9 bases. This CDR3 has 13 residues. Per germline, CDR1 LNHDA and CDR2 SQIVND (reference sequence). V was clipped by 5 bases and J by 8 bases; unmatched bases: 4. DNA of the CDR3: TGTGCCAGTAGTGGTACAGGGGGCGATGAGCAGTTCTTC. Its translation: CASSGTGGDEQFF.

There are many counts of this clonotype. The V and J genes are TRBV27 and TRBJ1-5; D is uncertain. The CDR3 has 14 residues. Germline CDR1 reads MNHEY; CDR2 reads SMNVEV (reference sequence). V was pared by 5 bases and J by 2 bases, with 10 bases between. DNA of the CDR3: TGTGCCAGCAGTCCCACCGGGGGCAATCAGCCCCAGCATTTT. The encoded protein is CASSPTGGNQPQHF.

This CDR3 is CASSLDERSYNEQFF. DNA for the CDR3: TGTGCCAGCAGTTTAGATGAAAGGTCCTACAATGAGCAGTTCTTC. The chain recombines TRBV2 with TRBJ2-1, with unresolved D. The ends were cut back, 5 bases at V and 1 base at J, with 12 bases in the middle. The CDR3 spans 15 residues. Germline loops: CDR1 SNHLY, CDR2 FYNNEI.

V is TRBV12-3 or TRBV12-4 and J is TRBJ1-1; unclear D gene. Trimming pared 4 bases from V and 11 bases from J, leaving 8 bases between. The CDR3 is 10 amino acids. Written as DNA, the CDR3 is TGTGCCAGCAGTTCGACTGTGGCTTTCTTT. Its protein product is CASSSTVAFF.

This sequence joins TRBV7-2 and TRBJ1-4; possibly TRBD1 for D (5 bases). CDR1 and CDR2 (germline): SGHTA, FQGNSA. The CDR3 is made up of 15 amino acids. Trimming removed 1 base from V and 7 bases from J, with 13 bases in between. CDR3 sequence: CASSLGQGRSEKLFF. The CDR3, as DNA: TGTGCCAGCAGCTTAGGTCAGGGAAGGAGTGAAAAACTGTTTTTT.

At least ten counts were recorded for this clonotype. This sequence joins TRBV7-9 and TRBJ2-1; 7 nucleotides match TRBD2. The CDR3 contains 21 residues. The V and J ends lost 4 bases and 0 bases, in that order; junction bases with no gene match: 21. Per germline, CDR1 SEHNR and CDR2 FQNEAQ (reference sequence). The CDR3 DNA sequence: TGTGCCAGCAGCTCCCCCTATAGTGGCGGGAGCTCCTTAAGCTCCTACAATGAGCAGTTCTTC. This sequence encodes CASSSPYSGGSSLSSYNEQFF.

This clonotype was counted ten times or more. The CDR3 sequence is CSAPPAGSEIYEQYF. CDR3 coding DNA: TGCAGTGCCCCCCCAGCGGGCAGTGAGATTTACGAGCAGTACTTC. The chain employs TRBV20-1 and TRBJ2-7, with D maybe TRBD2 (6 bases). Germline V gives CDR1 DFQATT, CDR2 SNEGSKA (reference sequence). Trimming removed 6 bases from V and 4 bases from J, with 22 bases in between. The CDR3 sequence is 15 residues long.

This chain connects TRBV9 to TRBJ2-3, with D perhaps given as TRBD1 or TRBD2 (6 bases each). In germline, CDR1 is SGDLS, CDR2 YYNGEE. The CDR3 totals 17 residues. The CDR3 reads CARLGGPTGIFTDTQYF. The CDR3, as DNA: TGTGCTCGTTTGGGAGGCCCTACAGGGATCTTCACAGATACGCAGTATTTT. The full variable domain, rest sourced from reference TRBV9 and TRBJ2-3, is DSGVTQTPKHLITATGQRVTLRCSPRSGDLSVYWYQQSLDQGLQFLIQYYNGEERAKGNILERFSAQQFPDLHSELNLSSLELGDSALYFCARLGGPTGIFTDTQYFGPGTRLTVL.

This clonotype was recorded at least ten times. The chain joins TRBV4-1 to TRBJ1-1; maybe TRBD1 (5 bases). Trimming pared 1 base from V and 0 bases from J, leaving 9 bases between. The germline V gene has CDR1 MGHRA and CDR2 YSYEKL. The CDR3 covers 15 residues. The chain's CDR3 is CASSQAKGLNTEAFF. As DNA, the CDR3 is TGCGCCAGCAGCCAAGCGAAGGGGCTGAACACTGAAGCTTTCTTT.

This chain uses TRBV12-3 or TRBV12-4 with TRBJ2-6, with D uncertain. V lost 2 bases, J lost 0 bases, and 5 bases lay in between. This CDR3 is built from 15 residues. CDR3 in DNA: TGTGCCAGCAGTTTATCGAGCTCTGGGGCCAACGTCCTGACTTTC. It is translated as CASSLSSSGANVLTF.

In its sample, this clonotype was seen many times. This chain joins TRBV4-2 and TRBJ2-5; 9 bases agree with TRBD2. The length of the CDR3 is 15 residues. V was pared by 0 bases and J by 1 base, with 0 bases of the junction left unmatched. Germline V gene lookup returns CDR1 LGHNA and CDR2 YNFKEQ. Here the CDR3 reads CASSQERGGQETQYF. CDR3 in DNA: TGTGCCAGCAGCCAAGAGCGGGGGGGCCAAGAGACCCAGTACTTC.

This clonotype was detected many times. This sequence joins TRBV9 and TRBJ2-7; the D is unclear. V was pared by 4 bases and J by 5 bases, with 10 bases between. Germline-derived CDR1 and CDR2 are SGDLS and YYNGEE. This CDR3 comprises 12 residues. For the CDR3, the DNA is TGTGCCAGCAGCCGCCAAGGGCACGAGCAGTACTTC. It translates to CASSRQGHEQYF.

This clonotype was seen repeatedly, ten times or more. V is TRBV4-3 and J is TRBJ1-6; no reliable D call. V lost 3 bases to trimming and J lost 8 bases, with 2 bases between them. CDR1 is LGHNA and CDR2 is YSLEER in the germline V gene. CDR3 length equals 11 residues. CDR3 in amino acids: CASSHYSPLHF. For the CDR3, the DNA is TGCGCCAGCAGCCATTATTCACCCCTCCACTTT.

This clonotype was seen ten or more times. The chain links TRBV27 to TRBJ1-2; possible D gene TRBD1, 5 bases. V was trimmed by 0 bases and J by 8 bases, leaving 13 bases between them. The germline gives CDR1 MNHEY, CDR2 SMNVEV (reference sequence). This CDR3 spans 14 amino acids. The CDR3 DNA follows: TGTGCCAGCAGTTTATCGAGGCAGGGTGGAGGCTACACCTTC. As protein: CASSLSRQGGGYTF.

The sample holds many counts of this clonotype. The chain joins TRBV6-5 to TRBJ1-2, with 7 bases fitting TRBD1. The CDR3 contains 16 residues. Germline V CDR1 and CDR2: MNHEY, SVGAGI. J gave up 6 bases and V 6 bases, and 16 bases lay outside the gene matches. In DNA, the CDR3 is TGTGCCAGCAGACCAACTACAGGGGCACGACCCGATGGCTACACCTTC. This encodes CASRPTTGARPDGYTF.

The V and J genes are TRBV7-8 and TRBJ2-5; 7 positions agree with TRBD2. The trim removed 1 base at V and 4 bases at J, leaving 6 bases unmatched. Germline V gives CDR1 SGHVS, CDR2 FQNEAQ. This CDR3 has 15 residues. CDR3 bases: TGTGCCAGCAGCTTAGAGGGCGGGGGAGCAGAGACCCAGTACTTC. Amino acids: CASSLEGGGAETQYF. Variable domain in full (rest from reference TRBV7-8 and TRBJ2-5): GAGVSQSPRYKVAKRGQDVALRCDPISGHVSLFWYQQALGQGPEFLTYFQNEAQLDKSGLPSDRFFAERPEGSVSTLKIQRTQQEDSAVYLCASSLEGGGAETQYFGPGTRLLVL.

V usage is TRBV15 and J usage is TRBJ2-7; D unclear. This CDR3 region has 14 residues. CDR1 and CDR2 (germline): LNHNV, YYDKDF (reference sequence). V gave up 2 bases and J gave up 5 bases, with 13 bases separating them. CDR3 sequence reads: CATSRRPPRDEQYF. In DNA, the CDR3 is TGTGCCACCAGCAGACGCCCCCCCCGGGACGAGCAGTACTTC.

The V and J genes are TRBV20-1 and TRBJ2-2; 8 bases match TRBD1. Trimming removed 6 bases from V and 6 bases from J; junction bases left unmatched: 12. The CDR3 loop spans 15 amino acids. Germline CDR1 reads DFQATT; CDR2 reads SNEGSKA (reference sequence). CDR3 sequence reads: CSARSGTGDAGELFF. The CDR3 DNA reads TGCAGTGCCAGATCCGGGACAGGTGACGCCGGGGAGCTGTTTTTT.